Included here is one T cell receptor (beta chain) sequence, with context. Its target is not known. The sample has other DNA sequences that encode this CDR3 too. The germline V gene has CDR1 SGHVS and CDR2 FNYEAQ. This CDR3 has 14 amino acids. Trimming pared 4 bases from V and 1 base from J, leaving 9 bases between. Deep level was the assay's run setting. In the original processing: With immunoSEQ giving junction-only sequences and no quality scores, filtering differed. Method: immunoSEQ multiplex PCR; TCRdb's copy keeps in-frame clones and lacks some. For V, J and clone size, that table is used; D and trimming come from the DNA. The sample has about a million clones; roughly 80% are singletons. The data belong to a study of shared clonotypes between healthy human individuals. The study's findings and limits: Genetic and exposure-history diversity was limited by the few donors.

The clonotype originates from a man younger than 30 in good health. The sequencing input was memory CD4+ T cells sorted from blood. Subset indicated: CD45RA-negative fraction. The V gene is TRBV7-6, the J gene TRBJ2-3, with D hard to call. The CDR3 sequence: CASSSGRGTDTQYF. CDR3 DNA sequence: TGTGCCAGCAGCTCCGGACGGGGCACAGATACGCAGTATTTT. The whole variable domain, remainder taken from reference TRBV7-6 and TRBJ2-3, is GAGVSQSPRYKVTKRGQDVALRCDPISGHVSLYWYRQALGQGPEFLTYFNYEAQQDKSGLPNDRFSAERPEGSISTLTIQRTEQRDSAMYRCASSSGRGTDTQYFGPGTRLTVL.